What follows are 4 T cell receptor beta chains derived from one specimen sequenced in a study of T cell changes during pregnancy in multiple sclerosis. Measured with immunoSEQ multiplex PCR; TCRdb has only the in-frame clones, and not every one. The table shows about 49,000 clones, with roughly 90% occurring only once. Sample: peripheral blood, taken after pregnancy. Every receptor here comes from a female donor in good health, enrolled as a control in a pregnancy study.

The chain links TRBV18 to TRBJ2-7, with 8 bases fitting TRBD1. In germline, CDR1 is KGHSH, CDR2 LQKENI. The CDR3 length is 14 residues. With V trimmed by 4 bases and J by 5 bases, 7 bases remained unmatched. CDR3: CASSLSSGGNEQYF. The DNA of the CDR3 is TGTGCCAGCTCACTCTCTTCAGGGGGCAACGAGCAGTACTTC.

This chain's CDR3 is CASSWAVGGQETQYF. CDR3 coding DNA: TGTGCCAGCAGCTGGGCTGTGGGGGGGCAAGAGACCCAGTACTTC. The chain is built from TRBV7-9 and TRBJ2-5; 7 bases are shared with TRBD2. This CDR3 is built from 15 residues. CDR1 is SEHNR and CDR2 is FQNEAQ in the germline V gene (reference sequence). The V segment lost 4 bases and the J segment 2 bases; nucleotides outside the gene matches: 7. The full variable domain, its missing parts supplied by reference TRBV7-9 and TRBJ2-5, is DTGVSQNPRHKITKRGQNVTFRCDPISEHNRLYWYRQTLGQGPEFLTYFQNEAQLEKSRLLSDRFSAERPKGSFSTLEIQRTEQGDSAMYLCASSWAVGGQETQYFGPGTRLLVL.

This chain connects TRBV7-9 to TRBJ1-6, with TRBD1 identical over 8 bases. This CDR3 contains 14 residues. The trim removed 5 bases at V and 14 bases at J, leaving 11 bases unmatched. Germline V gene data show CDR1 as SEHNR and CDR2 as FQNEAQ (reference sequence). The CDR3 sequence: CASSEDREERALHF. The CDR3 bases are TGTGCCAGCAGCGAGGACAGGGAGGAGAGGGCCCTCCACTTT. Combining the CDR3 with reference TRBV7-9 and TRBJ1-6 gives the whole variable domain DTGVSQNPRHKITKRGQNVTFRCDPISEHNRLYWYRQTLGQGPEFLTYFQNEAQLEKSRLLSDRFSAERPKGSFSTLEIQRTEQGDSAMYLCASSEDREERALHFGNGTRLTVT.

The rearrangement uses TRBV5-1 and TRBJ2-4; tentative D call: TRBD2 (7 bases). The germline gives CDR1 SGHRS, CDR2 YFSETQ. The CDR3 runs to 15 residues. Trimming left V 0 bases short and J 8 bases short, with 15 bases between. For the CDR3, the DNA is TGCGCCAGCAGCTTGGAGGGGGGACGGGGGGACATTCAGTACTTC. Translating it yields CASSLEGGRGDIQYF. The whole variable domain, filled in from reference TRBV5-1 and TRBJ2-4, reads KAGVTQTPRYLIKTRGQQVTLSCSPISGHRSVSWYQQTPGQGLQFLFEYFSETQRNKGNFPGRFSGRQFSNSRSEMNVSTLELGDSALYLCASSLEGGRGDIQYFGAGTRLSVL.